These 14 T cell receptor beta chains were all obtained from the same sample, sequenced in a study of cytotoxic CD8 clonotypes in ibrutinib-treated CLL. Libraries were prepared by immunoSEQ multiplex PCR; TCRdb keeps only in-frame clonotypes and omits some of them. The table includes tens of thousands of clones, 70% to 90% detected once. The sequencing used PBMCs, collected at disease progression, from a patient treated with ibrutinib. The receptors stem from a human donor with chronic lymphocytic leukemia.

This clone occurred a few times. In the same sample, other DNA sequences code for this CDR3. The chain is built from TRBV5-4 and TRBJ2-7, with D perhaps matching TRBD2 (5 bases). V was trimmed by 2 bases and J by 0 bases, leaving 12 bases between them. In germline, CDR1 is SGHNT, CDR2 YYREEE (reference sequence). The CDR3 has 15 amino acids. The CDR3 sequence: CASSFSSRGSYEQYF. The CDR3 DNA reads TGTGCCAGCAGCTTTTCTTCCCGGGGCTCCTACGAGCAGTACTTC.

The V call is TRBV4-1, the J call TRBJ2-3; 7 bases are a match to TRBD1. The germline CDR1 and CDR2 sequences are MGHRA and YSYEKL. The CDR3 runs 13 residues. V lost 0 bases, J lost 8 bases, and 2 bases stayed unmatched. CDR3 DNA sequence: TGCGCCAGCAGCCAAGATAACAGGGGTACGCAGTATTTT. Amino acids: CASSQDNRGTQYF.

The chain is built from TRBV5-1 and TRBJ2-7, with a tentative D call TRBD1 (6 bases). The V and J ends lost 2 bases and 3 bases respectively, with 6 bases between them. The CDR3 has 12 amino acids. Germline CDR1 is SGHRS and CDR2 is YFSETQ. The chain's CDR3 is CASSLQGYEQYF. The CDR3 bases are TGCGCCAGCAGCTTACAGGGCTACGAGCAGTACTTC.

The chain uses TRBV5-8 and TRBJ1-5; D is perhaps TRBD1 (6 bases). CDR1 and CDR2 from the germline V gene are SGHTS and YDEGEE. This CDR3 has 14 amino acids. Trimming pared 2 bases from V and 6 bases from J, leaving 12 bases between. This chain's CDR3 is CASSLNRVGQPQHF. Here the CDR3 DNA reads TGTGCCAGCAGCTTAAACAGGGTAGGTCAGCCCCAGCATTTT.

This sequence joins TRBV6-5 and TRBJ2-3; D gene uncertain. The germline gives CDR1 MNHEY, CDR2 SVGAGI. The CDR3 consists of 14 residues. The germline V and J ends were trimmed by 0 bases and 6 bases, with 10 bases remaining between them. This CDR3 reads CASSYSSVGDTQYF. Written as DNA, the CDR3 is TGTGCCAGCAGTTACTCCTCGGTGGGGGATACGCAGTATTTT.

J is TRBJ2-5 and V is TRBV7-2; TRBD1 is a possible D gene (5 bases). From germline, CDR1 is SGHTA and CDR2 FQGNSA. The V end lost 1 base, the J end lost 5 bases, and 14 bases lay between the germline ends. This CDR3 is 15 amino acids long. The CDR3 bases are TGTGCCAGCAGCTTAGGGGGCGTCAGGTCGGAGACCCAGTACTTC. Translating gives CASSLGGVRSETQYF.

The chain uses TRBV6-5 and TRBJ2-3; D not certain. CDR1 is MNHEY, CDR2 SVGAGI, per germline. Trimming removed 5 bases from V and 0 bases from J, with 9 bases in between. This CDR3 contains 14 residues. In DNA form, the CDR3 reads TGTGCCAGCAGTCTTCACACTAGCACAGATACGCAGTATTTT. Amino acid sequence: CASSLHTSTDTQYF.

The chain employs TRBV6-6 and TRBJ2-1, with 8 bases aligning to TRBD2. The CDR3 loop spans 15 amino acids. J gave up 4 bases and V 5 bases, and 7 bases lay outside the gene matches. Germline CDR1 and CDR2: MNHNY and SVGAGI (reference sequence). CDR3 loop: CASSILAGNYNEQFF. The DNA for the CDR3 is TGTGCCAGCAGTATCCTAGCGGGTAATTACAATGAGCAGTTCTTC.

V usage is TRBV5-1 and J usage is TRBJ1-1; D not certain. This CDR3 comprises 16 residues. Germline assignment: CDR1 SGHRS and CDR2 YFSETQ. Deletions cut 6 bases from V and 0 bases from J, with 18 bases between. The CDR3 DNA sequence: TGCGCCAGCACTCTGGGTTTGGGTCCCATGAACACTGAAGCTTTCTTT. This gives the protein CASTLGLGPMNTEAFF.

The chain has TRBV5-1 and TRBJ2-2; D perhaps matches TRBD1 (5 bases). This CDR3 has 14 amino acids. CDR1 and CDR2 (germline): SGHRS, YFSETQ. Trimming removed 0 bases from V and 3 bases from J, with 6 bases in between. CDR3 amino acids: CASSLEGYTGELFF. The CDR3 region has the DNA TGCGCCAGCAGCTTGGAGGGGTACACCGGGGAGCTGTTTTTT. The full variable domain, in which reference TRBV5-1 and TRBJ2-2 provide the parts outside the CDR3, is KAGVTQTPRYLIKTRGQQVTLSCSPISGHRSVSWYQQTPGQGLQFLFEYFSETQRNKGNFPGRFSGRQFSNSRSEMNVSTLELGDSALYLCASSLEGYTGELFFGEGSRLTVL.

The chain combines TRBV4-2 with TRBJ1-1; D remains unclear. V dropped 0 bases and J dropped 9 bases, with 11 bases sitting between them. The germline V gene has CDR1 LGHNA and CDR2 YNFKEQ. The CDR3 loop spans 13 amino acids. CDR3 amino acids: CASSQDYHQKAFF. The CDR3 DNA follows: TGTGCCAGCAGCCAAGATTACCACCAAAAAGCTTTCTTT.

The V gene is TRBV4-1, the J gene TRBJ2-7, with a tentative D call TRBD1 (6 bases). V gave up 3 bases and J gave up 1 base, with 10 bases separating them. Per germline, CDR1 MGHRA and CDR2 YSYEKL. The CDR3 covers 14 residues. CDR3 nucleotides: TGCGCCAGCAGCCACCGGACAGAGTCCTACGAGCAGTACTTC. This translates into CASSHRTESYEQYF.

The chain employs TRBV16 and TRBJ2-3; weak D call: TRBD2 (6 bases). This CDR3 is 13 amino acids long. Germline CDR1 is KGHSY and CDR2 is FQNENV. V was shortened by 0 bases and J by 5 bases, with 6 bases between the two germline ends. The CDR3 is CASSQSGGDTQYF. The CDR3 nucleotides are TGTGCCAGCAGCCAATCGGGGGGAGATACGCAGTATTTT. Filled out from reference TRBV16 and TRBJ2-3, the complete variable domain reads GEEVAQTPKHLVRGEGQKAKLYCAPIKGHSYVFWYQQVLKNEFKFLISFQNENVFDETGMPKERFSAKCLPNSPCSLEIQATKLEDSAVYFCASSQSGGDTQYFGPGTRLTVL.

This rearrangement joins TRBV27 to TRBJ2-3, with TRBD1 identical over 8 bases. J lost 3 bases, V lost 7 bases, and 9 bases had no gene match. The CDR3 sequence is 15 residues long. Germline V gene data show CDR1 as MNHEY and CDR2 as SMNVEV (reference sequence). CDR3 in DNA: TGTGCCAGCAAACTGACAGGGGCGCCTACAGATACGCAGTATTTT. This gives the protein CASKLTGAPTDTQYF.